The TCR beta chain under discussion was sequenced for a study of blood T cells in healthy people across ages (dated by TCRdb to about 2015). Regarding the research as a whole: In model experiments, template switching captured roughly one uniquely barcoded TCR beta cDNA molecule for every two T cells. Age-related changes in TCR beta repertoire diversity were measured in the study by deep sequencing normalized with unique cDNA molecular identifiers. The donors were divided into four age groups: young (average around 15 years), middle-aged (around 37), aged (approximately 59) and long-lived (roughly 86). To avoid experimental bias, donors of different ages were randomly spread across the sequencing lanes. The study analyzed two additional independent replicas of 1 million unique cDNA reads from the same blood draw for two donors, one aged 18 to 30 and one aged 80 or older.

What the study reported, not specific to this receptor: Observed TCR beta diversity per million T cells fell roughly linearly with age, and a significant reduction was already apparent by age around 40. The CMV infection status of donors was not known, potentially confounding age-related changes in expanded clonotypes. Total diversity estimates from one million sequenced T cells were considered lower bounds and underestimates. A strong correlation was found between observed TCR beta diversity and the percentage of naive T cells measured by flow cytometry. Compared with the aged group, the long-lived group had more naive CD4+ T cells, fewer expanded clones and increased TCR diversity, suggesting age selection. Because profiling used bulk unsorted PBMCs, naive and antigen-experienced compartments could not be compared conclusively.

CDR1 and CDR2 are read off the germline V gene (reference sequence) as DFQATT and SNEGSKA. At the junction V is shortened by 0 bases and J by 5 bases; bases outside the gene matches: 8. The CDR3 spans 15 residues, from the cysteine through the phenylalanine. CDR3 DNA is the only sequence kept; it has 45 bases, read in frame from the first base. Remarks on this clonotype: Its antigen is unknown. Base qualities are missing; no much larger clone stands one base away.

The library was obtained by 5' RACE. This sample was sequenced with an Illumina HiSeq 2500. A second PCR of about 6 to 12 cycles was run with a J-beta primer mix and a sample-barcoded 5' primer. A template-switch 5' adaptor carrying 12 random nucleotides introduced a unique molecular identifier onto each TCR beta cDNA molecule. Each sample yielded at least 3 million CDR3-containing paired-end reads. First-strand cDNA was synthesized from all RNA with the Mint cDNA synthesis kit, primed by a TRBC-specific oligonucleotide. Following uracil-DNA glycosylase treatment, all cDNA underwent a first 18-cycle PCR with the universal primers M1SS and BC2_uni_R. The paper's processing steps were these. Each sample was normalized by randomly selecting 1 million high-quality reads, each carrying a distinct molecular identifier. Reads sharing molecular identifiers were discarded rather than binned into consensus sequences. MiTCR, set to a Q25 quality threshold and the strictest error-elimination algorithm, was used for CDR3 identification, clonotype clustering and error correction. A nonparametric unseen species model with Euler transformation was used to estimate a lower bound on total TCR beta diversity. The public sequencing data were trimmed at Q25 with fastp and processed into clonotypes with MiXCR by TCRdb, which kept only in-frame beta chains. Each CDR3 protein gets just one entry, which takes the most common genes and DNA from the rows behind it. TCRdb's processing, not the study's, gives the V and J calls here. The sample yields some 290,000 distinct CDR3 sequences; 27% were counted once. Of the sample, 29% falls within the top ten clones.

Donors were a few dozen systemically healthy Caucasian individuals from Russia aged 6 to 90 years. Each donor gave ten milliliters of peripheral blood, drawn into EDTA-treated Vacutainer tubes. PBMCs were isolated by Ficoll-Paque density-gradient centrifugation, with at least 7 million obtained per sample. Trizol reagent was used to extract total RNA from PBMCs, with at least 6 micrograms per sample. The percentages of naive CD45RAhigh/CD27high T cells were determined by flow cytometry on a PBMC aliquot from every donor. This receptor chain uses TRBV20-1 and TRBJ2-5; 8 central bases correspond to TRBD1. This clonotype originated in a woman in her seventies in good health. Sequencing was carried out using blood. The CDR3 corresponds to CSARDRDRSFETQYF. The sequenced DNA: TGCAGTGCTAGAGATCGGGACAGGTCCTTTGAGACCCAGTACTTC.